This entry describes one T cell receptor beta chain. Antigen: not known. This record comes from a study of cytomegalovirus exposure and HLA in healthy donors. Regarding the study as a whole: Owing to their indistinguishability, certain V segments, notably TRBV6-2 and TRBV6-3, were excluded. A prior analysis recorded that most TCR beta V segments were productive about 87% or about 30% of the time. One later analysis reportedly identified an Asian-associated ancestry cluster that showed fewer N-insertions than the approximately 600-donor mean. One variant, a missense change in DCLRE1C, was linked in a later analysis to TCR beta V- and J-gene trimming.

Amplification used 60 Vbeta primers and 13 Jbeta primers. Here immunoSEQ multiplex PCR was the method, and the copy in TCRdb shows in-frame clones only, minus some. Of approximately 160,000 clones in the sample, roughly 82% are singletons; the top ten hold around 3%. From germline, CDR1 is SNHLY and CDR2 FYNNEI. Unmatched junction bases numbered 4, after V lost 4 bases and J lost 2 bases. The CDR3 contains 15 residues. The receptor was derived from a woman aged 50 to 60 in good health and CMV-seropositive. The sequencing input was PBMCs. The V and J genes are TRBV2 and TRBJ1-5; 8 bases are shared with TRBD1. DNA for the CDR3: TGTGCCAGCAGTGGGGGGGGACAGGGCAATCAGCCCCAGCATTTT. Amino acids: CASSGGGQGNQPQHF.